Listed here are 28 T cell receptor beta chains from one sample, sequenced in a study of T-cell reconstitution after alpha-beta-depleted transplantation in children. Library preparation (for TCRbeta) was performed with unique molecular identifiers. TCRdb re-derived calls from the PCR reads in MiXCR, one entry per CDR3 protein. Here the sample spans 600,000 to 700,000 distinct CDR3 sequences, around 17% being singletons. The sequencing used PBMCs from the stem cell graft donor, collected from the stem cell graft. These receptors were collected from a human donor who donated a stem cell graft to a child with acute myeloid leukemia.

The DNA of the CDR3 is TGTGCCAGCAGCCCGGGGCAGTCAAGTGAGCAGTTCTTC. It codes for CASSPGQSSEQFF. This chain joins TRBV7-7 and TRBJ2-1; tentatively, D is TRBD1 or TRBD2 (5 bases each). V was shortened by 5 bases and J by 9 bases, with 14 bases between the two germline ends. From germline, CDR1 is SSHAT and CDR2 FNYEAQ (reference sequence). The CDR3 runs to 13 residues.

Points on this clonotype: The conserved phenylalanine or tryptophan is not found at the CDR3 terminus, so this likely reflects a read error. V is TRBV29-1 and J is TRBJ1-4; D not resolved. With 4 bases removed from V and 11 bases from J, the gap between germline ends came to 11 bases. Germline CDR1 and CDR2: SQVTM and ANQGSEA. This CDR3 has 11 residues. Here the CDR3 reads CSVGSADKLFY. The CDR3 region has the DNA TGCAGCGTTGGTTCGGCGGACAAACTGTTTTAT.

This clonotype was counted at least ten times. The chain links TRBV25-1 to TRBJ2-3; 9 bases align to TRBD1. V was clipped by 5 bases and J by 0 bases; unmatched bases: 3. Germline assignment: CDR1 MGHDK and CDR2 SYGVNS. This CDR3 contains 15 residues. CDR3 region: CASSTGTGSTDTQYF. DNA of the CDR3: TGTGCCAGCAGTACAGGGACAGGGAGCACAGATACGCAGTATTTT.

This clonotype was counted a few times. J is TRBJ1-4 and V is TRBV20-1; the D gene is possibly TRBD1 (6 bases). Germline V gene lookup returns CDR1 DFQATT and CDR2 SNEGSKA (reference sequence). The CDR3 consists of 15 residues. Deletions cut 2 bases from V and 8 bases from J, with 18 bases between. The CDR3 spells CSARSHRAVEEKLFF. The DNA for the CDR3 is TGCAGTGCTAGATCTCACAGGGCCGTGGAGGAAAAACTGTTTTTT.

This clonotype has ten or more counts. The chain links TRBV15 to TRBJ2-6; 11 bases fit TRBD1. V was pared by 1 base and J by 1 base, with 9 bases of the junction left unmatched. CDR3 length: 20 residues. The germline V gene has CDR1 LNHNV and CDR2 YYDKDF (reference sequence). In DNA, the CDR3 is TGTGCCACCAGCAGAGTCCCACAGGACAGGGGGCGTTCTGGGGCCAACGTCCTGACTTTC. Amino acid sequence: CATSRVPQDRGRSGANVLTF. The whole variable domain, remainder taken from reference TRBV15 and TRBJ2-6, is DAMVIQNPRYQVTQFGKPVTLSCSQTLNHNVMYWYQQKSSQAPKLLFHYYDKDFNNEADTPDNFQSRRPNTSFCFLDIRSPGLGDTAMYLCATSRVPQDRGRSGANVLTFGAGSRLTVL.

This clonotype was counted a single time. The DNA of the CDR3 is TGTGCCAGCACTATGGACAGGGACCAAGAGACCCAGTACTTC. Encoded protein: CASTMDRDQETQYF. This chain joins TRBV21-1 and TRBJ2-5; TRBD1, the table's D call, lacks a check against the DNA. TRBV21-1 is listed as a pseudogene. The CDR3 loop spans 14 amino acids.

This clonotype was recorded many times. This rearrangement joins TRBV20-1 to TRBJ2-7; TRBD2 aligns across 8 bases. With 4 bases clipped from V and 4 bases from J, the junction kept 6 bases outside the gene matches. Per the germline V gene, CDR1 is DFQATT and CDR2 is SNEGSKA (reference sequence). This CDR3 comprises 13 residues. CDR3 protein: CSATRRGAYEQYF. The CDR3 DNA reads TGCAGTGCTACCAGGCGGGGGGCATACGAGCAGTACTTC.

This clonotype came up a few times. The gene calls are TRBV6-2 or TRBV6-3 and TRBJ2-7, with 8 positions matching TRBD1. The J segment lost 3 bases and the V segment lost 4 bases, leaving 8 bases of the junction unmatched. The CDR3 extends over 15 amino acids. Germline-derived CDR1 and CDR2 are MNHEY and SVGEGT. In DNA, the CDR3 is TGTGCCAGCAGTTCGCTAGGACAGGGAGACTACGAGCAGTACTTC. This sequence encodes CASSSLGQGDYEQYF.

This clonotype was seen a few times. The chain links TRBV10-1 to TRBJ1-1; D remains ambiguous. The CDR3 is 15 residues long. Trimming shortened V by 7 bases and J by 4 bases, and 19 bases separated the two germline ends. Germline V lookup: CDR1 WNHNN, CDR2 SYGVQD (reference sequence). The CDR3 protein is CASTATTARVTEAFF. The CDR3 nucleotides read TGCGCCAGCACCGCGACCACAGCCCGGGTCACTGAAGCTTTCTTT.

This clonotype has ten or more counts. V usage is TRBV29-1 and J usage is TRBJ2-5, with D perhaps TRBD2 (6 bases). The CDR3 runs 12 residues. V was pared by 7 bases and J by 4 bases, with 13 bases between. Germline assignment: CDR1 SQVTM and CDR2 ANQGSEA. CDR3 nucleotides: TGCAGCGCCGGCCTGGGGGGAGAGACCCAGTACTTC. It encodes CSAGLGGETQYF.

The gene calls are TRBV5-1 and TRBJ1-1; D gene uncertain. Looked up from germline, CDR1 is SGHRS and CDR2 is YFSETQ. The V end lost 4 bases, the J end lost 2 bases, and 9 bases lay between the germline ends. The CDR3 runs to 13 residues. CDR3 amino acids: CASSVKANTEAFF. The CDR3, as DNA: TGCGCCAGCAGCGTGAAGGCTAACACTGAAGCTTTCTTT.

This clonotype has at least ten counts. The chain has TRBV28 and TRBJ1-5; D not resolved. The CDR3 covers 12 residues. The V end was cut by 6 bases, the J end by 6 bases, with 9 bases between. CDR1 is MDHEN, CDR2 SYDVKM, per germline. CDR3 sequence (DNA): TGTGCCAGCAGCCCATCCCGTCAGCCCCAGCATTTT. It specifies CASSPSRQPQHF.

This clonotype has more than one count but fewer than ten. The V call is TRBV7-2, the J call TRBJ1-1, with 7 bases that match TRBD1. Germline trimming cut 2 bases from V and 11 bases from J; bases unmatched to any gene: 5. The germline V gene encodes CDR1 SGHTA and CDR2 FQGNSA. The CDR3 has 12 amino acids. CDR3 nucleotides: TGTGCCAGCAGCTTAAGGGGGCGAGAGGCTTTCTTT. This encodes CASSLRGREAFF.

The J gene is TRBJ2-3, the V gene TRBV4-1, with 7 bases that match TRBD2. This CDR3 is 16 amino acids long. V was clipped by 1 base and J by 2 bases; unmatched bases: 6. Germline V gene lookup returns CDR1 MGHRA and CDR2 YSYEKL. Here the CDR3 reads CASSQVGGGFTDTQYF. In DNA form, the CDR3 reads TGCGCCAGCAGCCAAGTTGGGGGGGGGTTCACAGATACGCAGTATTTT.

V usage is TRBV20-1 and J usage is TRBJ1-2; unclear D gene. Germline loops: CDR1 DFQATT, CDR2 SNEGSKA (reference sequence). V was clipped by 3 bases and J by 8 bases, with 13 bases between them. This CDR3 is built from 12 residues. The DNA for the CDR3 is TGCAGTGCTAGCCCCCGACGGGGAGGCTACACCTTC. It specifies CSASPRRGGYTF.

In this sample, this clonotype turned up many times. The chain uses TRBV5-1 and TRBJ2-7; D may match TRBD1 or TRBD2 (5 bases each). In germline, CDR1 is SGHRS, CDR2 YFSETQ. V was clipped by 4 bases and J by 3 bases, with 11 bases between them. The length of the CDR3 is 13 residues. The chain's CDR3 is CASSRDGGYEQYF. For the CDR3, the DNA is TGCGCCAGCAGCAGGGACGGTGGCTACGAGCAGTACTTC. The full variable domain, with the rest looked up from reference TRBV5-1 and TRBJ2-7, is KAGVTQTPRYLIKTRGQQVTLSCSPISGHRSVSWYQQTPGQGLQFLFEYFSETQRNKGNFPGRFSGRQFSNSRSEMNVSTLELGDSALYLCASSRDGGYEQYFGPGTRLTVT.

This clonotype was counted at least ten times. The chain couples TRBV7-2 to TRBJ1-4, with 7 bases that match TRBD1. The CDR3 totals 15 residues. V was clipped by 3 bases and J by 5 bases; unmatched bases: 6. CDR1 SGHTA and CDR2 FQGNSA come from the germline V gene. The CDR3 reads CASSFPPTGNEKLFF. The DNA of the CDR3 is TGTGCCAGCAGCTTCCCGCCGACAGGGAATGAAAAACTGTTTTTT.

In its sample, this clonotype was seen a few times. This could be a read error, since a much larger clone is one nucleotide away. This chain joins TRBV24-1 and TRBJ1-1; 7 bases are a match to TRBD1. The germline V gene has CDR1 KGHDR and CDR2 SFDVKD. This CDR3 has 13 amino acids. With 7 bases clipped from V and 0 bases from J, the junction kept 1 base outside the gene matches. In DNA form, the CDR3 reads TGTGCCACCAGCGACAGGGTGAACACTGAAGCTTTCTTT. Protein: CATSDRVNTEAFF.

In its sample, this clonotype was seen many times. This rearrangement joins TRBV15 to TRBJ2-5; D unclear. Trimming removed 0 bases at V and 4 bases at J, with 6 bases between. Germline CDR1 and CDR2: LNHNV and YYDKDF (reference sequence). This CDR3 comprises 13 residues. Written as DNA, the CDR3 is TGTGCCACCAGCAGAGATCTAGGAGAGACCCAGTACTTC. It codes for CATSRDLGETQYF.

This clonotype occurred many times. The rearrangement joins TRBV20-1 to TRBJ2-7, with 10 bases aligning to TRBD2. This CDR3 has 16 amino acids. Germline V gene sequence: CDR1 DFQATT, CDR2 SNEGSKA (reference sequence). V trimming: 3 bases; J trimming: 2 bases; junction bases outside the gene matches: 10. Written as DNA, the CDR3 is TGCAGTGCTAGTTACGCGGTACTAGCGGGGCCCTACGAGCAGTACTTC. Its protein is CSASYAVLAGPYEQYF.

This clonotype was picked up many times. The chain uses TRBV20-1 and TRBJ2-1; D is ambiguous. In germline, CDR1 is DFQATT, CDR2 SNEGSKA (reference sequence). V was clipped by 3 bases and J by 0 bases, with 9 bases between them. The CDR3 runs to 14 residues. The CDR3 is CSARKQPSYNEQFF. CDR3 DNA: TGCAGTGCTAGGAAGCAGCCCTCCTACAATGAGCAGTTCTTC.

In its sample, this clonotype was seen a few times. DNA for the CDR3: TGTGCCAGCATCCAGCGGGGCACAGATACGCAGTATTTT. Its translation is CASIQRGTDTQYF. The V call is TRBV28, the J call TRBJ2-3, with TRBD2 as a possible D gene (6 bases). This CDR3 is 13 amino acids long. From germline, CDR1 is MDHEN and CDR2 SYDVKM. V lost 7 bases and J 1 base, leaving 9 bases between the germline ends.

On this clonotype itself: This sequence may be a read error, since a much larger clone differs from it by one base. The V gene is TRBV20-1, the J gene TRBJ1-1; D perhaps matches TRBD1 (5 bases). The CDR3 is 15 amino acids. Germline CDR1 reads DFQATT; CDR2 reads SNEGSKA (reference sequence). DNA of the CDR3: TGCAGTGCTAGAGTGTGGGGCCGTAGAGACACTGAAGATTTCTTT. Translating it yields CSARVWGRRDTEDFF.

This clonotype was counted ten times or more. For the CDR3, the DNA is TGCAGTGCTTCTCACCGGGGGGCCACCGGGGAGCTGTTTTTT. Its protein product is CSASHRGATGELFF. V and J are TRBV20-1 and TRBJ2-2; the D gene is possibly TRBD2 (7 bases). There are 14 residues in the CDR3. V was clipped by 5 bases and J by 4 bases, with 14 bases between them. The germline V gene has CDR1 DFQATT and CDR2 SNEGSKA (reference sequence).

CDR3: CSAGTGSETQYF. CDR3 DNA sequence: TGCAGTGCGGGGACAGGGAGCGAGACCCAGTACTTC. The chain employs TRBV20-1 and TRBJ2-5; 9 bases line up with TRBD1. V shed 6 bases and J 5 bases; nucleotides not matched to a gene: 4. This CDR3 contains 12 residues. Germline lookup yields CDR1 DFQATT and CDR2 SNEGSKA (reference sequence).

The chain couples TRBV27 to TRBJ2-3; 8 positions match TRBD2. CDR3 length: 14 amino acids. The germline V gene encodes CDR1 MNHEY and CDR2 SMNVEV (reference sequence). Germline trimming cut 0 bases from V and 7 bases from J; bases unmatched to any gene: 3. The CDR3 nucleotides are TGTGCCAGCAGTTTATCTAGCGGGGATTATACGCAGTATTTT. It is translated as CASSLSSGDYTQYF.

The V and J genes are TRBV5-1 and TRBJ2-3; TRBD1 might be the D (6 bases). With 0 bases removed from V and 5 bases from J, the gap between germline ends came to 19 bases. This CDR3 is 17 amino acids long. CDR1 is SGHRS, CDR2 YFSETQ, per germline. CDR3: CASSLEGIGGVRDTQYF. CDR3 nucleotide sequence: TGCGCCAGCAGCTTGGAAGGAATAGGGGGAGTCAGAGATACGCAGTATTTT.

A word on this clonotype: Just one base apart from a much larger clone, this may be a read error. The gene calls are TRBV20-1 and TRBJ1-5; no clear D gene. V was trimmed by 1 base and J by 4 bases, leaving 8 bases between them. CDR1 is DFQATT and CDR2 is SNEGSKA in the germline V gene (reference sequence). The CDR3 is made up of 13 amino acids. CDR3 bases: TGCAGTGCTAGAGGATTGGCGAATCAGCCCCAGCATTTT. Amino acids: CSARGLANQPQHF.